These 14 T cell receptor beta chains were sequenced from one sample in a study of blood T cell repertoires in COVID-19. Libraries were prepared by immunoSEQ multiplex PCR; TCRdb keeps only in-frame clonotypes and omits some of them. Of about 190,000 clones listed, 75% to 90% are singletons. Sequencing used peripheral blood. The receptors were gathered from a man aged 40-50 years with acute or convalescent COVID-19.

V is TRBV10-1 and J is TRBJ2-2, with 10 bases lining up with TRBD1. V lost 5 bases, J lost 8 bases, and 8 bases stayed unmatched. This CDR3 contains 15 residues. Germline CDR1 reads WNHNN; CDR2 reads SYGVQD (reference sequence). CDR3 protein: CASSLSGTGEGELFF. In nucleotides, the CDR3 is TGCGCCAGCAGTTTATCCGGGACAGGGGAAGGGGAGCTGTTTTTT.

This clone has just one count. In nucleotides, the CDR3 is TGTGCCTGGAGTAAGGGGGCGCTGGTCAATGAGCAGTTCTTC. This sequence encodes CAWSKGALVNEQFF. The rearrangement links TRBV30 to TRBJ2-1, with 7 bases lining up with TRBD1. Trimming cost V 2 bases and J 6 bases; bases outside gene matches: 7. The CDR3 runs 14 residues. CDR1 and CDR2 from the germline V gene are GTSNPN and SVGIG (reference sequence).

CDR3 region: CSVRLSGNTIYF. In nucleotides, the CDR3 is TGCAGCGTGCGACTTTCTGGAAACACCATATATTTT. The rearrangement links TRBV29-1 to TRBJ1-3, with D unclear. V shed 6 bases and J shed 1 base, with 7 bases lying between them. The CDR3 has 12 residues. The germline V gene encodes CDR1 SQVTM and CDR2 ANQGSEA.

This chain uses TRBV28 with TRBJ1-1, with a possible D match to TRBD1 (6 bases). CDR1 is MDHEN and CDR2 is SYDVKM in the germline V gene. CDR3 length equals 15 residues. The ends were cut back, 8 bases at V and 1 base at J, with 17 bases in the middle. The CDR3 bases are TGTGCCAGCGTATCGTGGGGGCCGGGGAACACTGAAGCTTTCTTT. Protein sequence: CASVSWGPGNTEAFF. Looking up the rest from reference TRBV28 and TRBJ1-1 gives the full variable domain: DVKVTQSSRYLVKRTGEKVFLECVQDMDHENMFWYRQDPGLGLRLIYFSYDVKMKEKGDIPEGYSVSREKKERFSLILESASTNQTSMYLCASVSWGPGNTEAFFGQGTRLTVV.

This clone was counted a few times. The CDR3 spells CAWSYLYTEAFF. CDR3 DNA sequence: TGTGCCTGGAGTTACTTATACACTGAAGCTTTCTTT. The chain employs TRBV30 and TRBJ1-1; no definite D call. Germline CDR1 reads GTSNPN; CDR2 reads SVGIG (reference sequence). CDR3 size: 12 residues. V was pared by 2 bases and J by 3 bases, with 7 bases between.

This chain connects TRBV4-3 to TRBJ2-7, with 9 nucleotides matching TRBD2. Trimming at V came to 4 bases and at J to 4 bases, leaving 8 bases not matched to a gene. The V gene's germline CDR1 is LGHNA and CDR2 YSLEER. This CDR3 is built from 15 residues. In DNA, the CDR3 is TGCGCCAGCAGCCGGGGGCTAGCGGGACGTTACGAGCAGTACTTC. It specifies CASSRGLAGRYEQYF.

The V call is TRBV19, the J call TRBJ1-3, with D possibly being TRBD1 (5 bases). Germline V gives CDR1 LNHDA, CDR2 SQIVND (reference sequence). The CDR3 loop spans 15 amino acids. The ends were cut back, 3 bases at V and 2 bases at J, with 11 bases in the middle. The CDR3 protein is CASSMGPGTGNTIYF. CDR3 sequence (DNA): TGTGCCAGTAGTATGGGGCCAGGGACTGGAAACACCATATATTTT.

The genes are TRBV5-6 and TRBJ2-7, with 10 bases matching TRBD2. J was trimmed by 2 bases and V by 3 bases; bases with no gene match: 11. The CDR3 has 17 residues. Germline assignment: CDR1 SGHDT and CDR2 YYEEEE. CDR3 residues: CASSSPGTSDSPYEQYF. DNA for the CDR3: TGTGCCAGCAGCTCCCCCGGGACTAGCGACAGCCCCTACGAGCAGTACTTC.

CDR3: CASSKAGTVENSPLHF. In DNA form, the CDR3 reads TGTGCCAGCAGCAAAGCCGGGACAGTCGAAAATTCACCCCTCCACTTT. The chain joins TRBV11-2 to TRBJ1-6, with 7 bases aligning to TRBD1. CDR1 is SGHAT and CDR2 is FQNNGV in the germline V gene. The CDR3 consists of 16 residues. V dropped 5 bases and J dropped 7; count of bases not matched to a gene: 11.

This chain links TRBV15 with TRBJ1-5; D gene uncertain. CDR1 is LNHNV, CDR2 YYDKDF, per germline (reference sequence). V lost 0 bases and J 2 bases, leaving 8 bases between the germline ends. The CDR3 sequence is 15 residues long. The CDR3 nucleotides read TGTGCCACCAGCAGAGACGGTGATGGCAATCAGCCCCAGCATTTT. Amino acids: CATSRDGDGNQPQHF.

This chain uses TRBV5-1 with TRBJ2-3; 8 bases are shared with TRBD2. The V gene's germline CDR1 is SGHRS and CDR2 YFSETQ. The CDR3 is 16 residues long. J lost 4 bases, V lost 4 bases, and 11 bases had no gene match. The CDR3 DNA is TGCGCCAGCAGCCTCAGGACTAGCCAGGGACCAGATACGCAGTATTTT. Protein: CASSLRTSQGPDTQYF.

The chain employs TRBV6-5 and TRBJ1-2, with a weak D call TRBD1 (6 bases). V dropped 6 bases and J dropped 8 bases, with 19 bases sitting between them. The CDR3 has 14 amino acids. Germline V gene data show CDR1 as MNHEY and CDR2 as SVGAGI. The CDR3 DNA reads TGTGCCAGCAGCGTCAACAGGGATCCTGGGGGCTACACCTTC. Amino acids: CASSVNRDPGGYTF.

The CDR3 nucleotides are TGTGCCAGCAGCCAAGGGACTAGCAGGGGCACAGATACGCAGTATTTT. It translates to CASSQGTSRGTDTQYF. The J gene is TRBJ2-3, the V gene TRBV4-2; TRBD2 agrees at 8 bases. In germline, CDR1 is LGHNA, CDR2 YNFKEQ. The CDR3 contains 16 residues. J gave up 1 base and V 1 base, and 4 bases lay outside the gene matches.

This sequence joins TRBV28 and TRBJ1-3; D perhaps matches TRBD1 (6 bases). Trimming removed 7 bases from V and 4 bases from J, with 23 bases in between. The germline V gene has CDR1 MDHEN and CDR2 SYDVKM. The CDR3 totals 17 residues. Here the CDR3 DNA reads TGTGCCAGCATTTCTTTACGGGGGGCGAACCCAGGAAACACCATATATTTT. Protein product: CASISLRGANPGNTIYF.